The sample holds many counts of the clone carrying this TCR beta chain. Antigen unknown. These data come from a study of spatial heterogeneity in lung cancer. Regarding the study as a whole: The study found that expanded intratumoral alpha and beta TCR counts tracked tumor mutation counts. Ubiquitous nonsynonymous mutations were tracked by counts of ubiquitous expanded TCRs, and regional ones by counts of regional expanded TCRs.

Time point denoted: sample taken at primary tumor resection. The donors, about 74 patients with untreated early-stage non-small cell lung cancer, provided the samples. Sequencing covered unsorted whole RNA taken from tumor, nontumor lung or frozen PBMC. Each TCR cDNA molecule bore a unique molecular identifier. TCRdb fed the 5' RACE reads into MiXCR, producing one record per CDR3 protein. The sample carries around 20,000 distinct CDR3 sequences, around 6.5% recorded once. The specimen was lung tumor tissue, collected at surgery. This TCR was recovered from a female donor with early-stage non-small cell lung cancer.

The CDR3 DNA is TGTGCCAGCAGCTTAGCGGGCCAGGGATTGGAGCTGCATTTT. Translation gives CASSLAGQGLELHF. This chain joins TRBV7-6 and TRBJ1-5; weak D call: TRBD1 (5 bases). V was trimmed by 0 bases and J by 15 bases, leaving 18 bases between them. CDR1 and CDR2 (germline): SGHVS, FNYEAQ. This CDR3 region has 14 residues.